A selection of T cell receptor beta chains follows, all from one sample in a study of cytotoxic CD8 clonotypes in ibrutinib-treated CLL. Data came from immunoSEQ multiplex PCR; TCRdb stores just in-frame clones and leaves some out. This table has approximately 280,000 clones, more than 70% appearing once. The input for sequencing was PBMCs, taken at disease progression, from a patient treated with ibrutinib. These receptors were obtained from a human donor with chronic lymphocytic leukemia. Each CDR3 is given with its conserved first and last residue. The D gene is left open where the match is weak. For some rows the clone size is stated as once, few or many, or as a class when expanded; others skip it.

clone_size: NA; d_call: NA; j_call: TRBJ2-7; v_call: TRBV4-3; cdr3_aa: CASSQEMGYEQYF; cdr3_nt: TGCGCCAGCAGCCAAGAGATGGGCTACGAGCAGTACTTC
clone_size: NA; d_call: TRBD2; j_call: TRBJ2-5; v_call: TRBV7-2; cdr3_aa: CASSLGLAGGSGETQYF; cdr3_nt: TGTGCCAGCAGCTTAGGACTAGCGGGAGGAAGCGGGGAGACCCAGTACTTC
clone_size: NA; d_call: NA; j_call: TRBJ2-6; v_call: TRBV9; cdr3_aa: CASSAVLGANVLTF; cdr3_nt: TGTGCCAGCAGCGCCGTCTTAGGGGCCAACGTCCTGACTTTC
clone_size: NA; d_call: NA; j_call: TRBJ2-2; v_call: TRBV7-6; cdr3_aa: CASSSPGRSRTGELFF; cdr3_nt: TGTGCCAGCAGCTCACCGGGACGGAGCAGGACCGGGGAGCTGTTTTTT
clone_size: NA; d_call: NA; j_call: TRBJ1-1; v_call: TRBV7-8; cdr3_aa: CASSPTLNTEAFF; cdr3_nt: TGTGCCAGCAGTCCCACATTGAACACTGAAGCTTTCTTT
clone_size: NA; d_call: NA; j_call: TRBJ2-7; v_call: TRBV25-1; cdr3_aa: CASSEYDGVARSYEQYF; cdr3_nt: TGTGCCAGCAGTGAATACGACGGGGTGGCCCGCTCCTACGAGCAGTACTTC
clone_size: NA; d_call: TRBD1; j_call: TRBJ2-5; v_call: TRBV14; cdr3_aa: CASSHWTGGPETQYF; cdr3_nt: TGTGCCAGCAGCCATTGGACAGGGGGGCCAGAGACCCAGTACTTC
clone_size: few; d_call: TRBD1; j_call: TRBJ2-5; v_call: TRBV5-1; cdr3_aa: CASSVWTGRQETQYF; cdr3_nt: TGCGCCAGCAGCGTGTGGACAGGGAGACAAGAGACCCAGTACTTC
clone_size: NA; d_call: NA; j_call: TRBJ1-2; v_call: TRBV21-1; cdr3_aa: CASSKPQGSYGYTF; cdr3_nt: TGTGCCAGCAGCAAGCCCCAGGGGAGCTATGGCTACACCTTC
clone_size: once; d_call: TRBD1; j_call: TRBJ1-3; v_call: TRBV2; cdr3_aa: CASSGTGGNTIYF; cdr3_nt: TGTGCCAGCAGCGGGACAGGAGGAAACACCATATATTTT
clone_size: NA; d_call: NA; j_call: TRBJ2-7; v_call: TRBV28; cdr3_aa: CASSWGTGDGYEQYF; cdr3_nt: TGTGCCAGCAGTTGGGGAACGGGAGACGGCTACGAGCAGTACTTC
clone_size: NA; d_call: NA; j_call: TRBJ2-7; v_call: TRBV4-2; cdr3_aa: CASSPRTAHYEQYF; cdr3_nt: TGTGCCAGCAGCCCGCGGACGGCCCACTACGAGCAGTACTTC
clone_size: few; d_call: TRBD1; j_call: TRBJ2-3; v_call: TRBV29-1; cdr3_aa: CSVDTGTGDWDTQYF; cdr3_nt: TGCAGCGTTGACACCGGGACAGGGGACTGGGATACGCAGTATTTT
clone_size: NA; d_call: TRBD2; j_call: TRBJ2-3; v_call: TRBV7-3; cdr3_aa: CASSPSGGAGTDTQYF; cdr3_nt: TGTGCCAGCAGCCCTAGCGGGGGGGCTGGCACAGATACGCAGTATTTT
clone_size: once; d_call: TRBD2; j_call: TRBJ2-5; v_call: TRBV5-1; cdr3_aa: CASSARLAGDGETQYF; cdr3_nt: TGCGCCAGCAGCGCTCGGCTAGCGGGGGACGGGGAGACCCAGTACTTC
clone_size: few; d_call: TRBD2; j_call: TRBJ2-7; v_call: TRBV7-8; cdr3_aa: CASSTSGTSGIEQYF; cdr3_nt: TGTGCCAGCAGCACCTCCGGGACTAGCGGGATCGAGCAGTACTTC
clone_size: few; d_call: TRBD2; j_call: TRBJ2-1; v_call: TRBV25-1; cdr3_aa: CASSFAGTSRAEQFF; cdr3_nt: TGTGCCAGCAGTTTTGCGGGGACTAGCAGGGCTGAGCAGTTCTTC
clone_size: once; d_call: NA; j_call: TRBJ2-1; v_call: TRBV29-1; cdr3_aa: CSVSDPGNEQFF; cdr3_nt: TGCAGCGTGTCGGATCCGGGGAATGAGCAGTTCTTC
clone_size: few; d_call: TRBD1; j_call: TRBJ1-2; v_call: TRBV28; cdr3_aa: CATLRQGGTGYTF; cdr3_nt: TGTGCCACCTTAAGACAGGGTGGAACGGGCTACACCTTC
clone_size: once; d_call: NA; j_call: TRBJ2-1; v_call: TRBV14; cdr3_aa: CASAGRHYNEQFF; cdr3_nt: TGTGCCAGCGCGGGACGGCACTACAATGAGCAGTTCTTC
clone_size: NA; d_call: NA; j_call: TRBJ2-7; v_call: TRBV7-9; cdr3_aa: CASSWGASGLHSYEQYF; cdr3_nt: TGTGCCAGCAGCTGGGGAGCCTCGGGCCTCCACTCCTACGAGCAGTACTTC
clone_size: NA; d_call: NA; j_call: TRBJ1-6; v_call: TRBV9; cdr3_aa: CASSAGTSGNSPLHF; cdr3_nt: TGTGCCAGCAGCGCCGGGACATCGGGTAATTCACCCCTCCACTTT
clone_size: NA; d_call: TRBD2; j_call: TRBJ2-7; v_call: TRBV4-1; cdr3_aa: CASSSGTSGTYEQYF; cdr3_nt: TGCGCCAGCAGCTCCGGGACTAGCGGGACCTACGAGCAGTACTTC
clone_size: few; d_call: TRBD1; j_call: TRBJ2-7; v_call: TRBV4-1; cdr3_aa: CASSQRDRAASEQYF; cdr3_nt: TGCGCCAGCAGCCAGAGGGACAGGGCAGCGTCCGAGCAGTACTTC
clone_size: NA; d_call: TRBD1; j_call: TRBJ1-3; v_call: TRBV28; cdr3_aa: CASSVQGASGNTIYF; cdr3_nt: TGTGCCAGCAGTGTACAGGGGGCATCTGGAAACACCATATATTTT
clone_size: NA; d_call: TRBD2; j_call: TRBJ2-2; v_call: TRBV19; cdr3_aa: CASSIGGGQNTGELFF; cdr3_nt: TGTGCCAGTAGTATAGGGGGAGGGCAGAACACCGGGGAGCTGTTTTTT
clone_size: NA; d_call: TRBD2; j_call: TRBJ2-1; v_call: TRBV5-1; cdr3_aa: CASSLSAGGLSTGEQFF; cdr3_nt: TGCGCCAGCAGCTTGTCGGCGGGAGGGCTTTCTACGGGTGAGCAGTTCTTC
clone_size: few; d_call: TRBD1; j_call: TRBJ2-7; v_call: TRBV25-1; cdr3_aa: CASRTGVNEQYF; cdr3_nt: TGTGCCAGCCGTACAGGGGTCAACGAGCAGTACTTC
clone_size: NA; d_call: NA; j_call: TRBJ2-5; v_call: TRBV20-1; cdr3_aa: CSAREARPHF; cdr3_nt: TGCAGTGCTAGAGAGGCGAGGCCCCACTTC
clone_size: NA; d_call: NA; j_call: TRBJ2-7; v_call: TRBV15; cdr3_aa: CATSRDLSSYEQYF; cdr3_nt: TGTGCCACCAGCAGAGACCTCTCCTCCTACGAGCAGTACTTC
clone_size: NA; d_call: TRBD1; j_call: TRBJ2-1; v_call: TRBV6-1; cdr3_aa: CASSSDRASYNEQFF; cdr3_nt: TGTGCCAGCAGTTCTGACAGGGCCTCCTACAATGAGCAGTTCTTC
clone_size: few; d_call: NA; j_call: TRBJ1-4; v_call: TRBV28; cdr3_aa: CASRAGTYEKLFF; cdr3_nt: TGTGCCAGCAGGGCTGGGACATATGAAAAACTGTTTTTT
clone_size: NA; d_call: TRBD1; j_call: TRBJ2-7; v_call: TRBV7-2; cdr3_aa: CASSPRTGSYEQYF; cdr3_nt: TGTGCCAGCAGTCCCAGGACAGGGTCCTACGAGCAGTACTTC
clone_size: NA; d_call: TRBD2; j_call: TRBJ2-3; v_call: TRBV10-3; cdr3_aa: CAIRAIAGKISTDTQYF; cdr3_nt: TGTGCCATCAGAGCAATAGCGGGAAAAATTAGCACAGATACGCAGTATTTT
clone_size: NA; d_call: NA; j_call: TRBJ2-3; v_call: TRBV13; cdr3_aa: CASTSHGLGTDTQYF; cdr3_nt: TGTGCCAGCACCTCCCATGGGTTAGGCACAGATACGCAGTATTTT
clone_size: NA; d_call: NA; j_call: TRBJ1-2; v_call: TRBV19; cdr3_aa: CASSHGSVRVYTF; cdr3_nt: TGTGCCAGTAGTCACGGGAGTGTTCGCGTCTACACCTTC
clone_size: NA; d_call: TRBD2; j_call: TRBJ2-7; v_call: TRBV5-1; cdr3_aa: CASSLGTSVYEQYF; cdr3_nt: TGCGCCAGCAGCTTGGGGACTAGCGTCTACGAGCAGTACTTC
clone_size: NA; d_call: NA; j_call: TRBJ2-2; v_call: TRBV6-6; cdr3_aa: CASSYGRRAGELFF; cdr3_nt: TGTGCCAGCAGCTACGGTCGTAGGGCCGGGGAGCTGTTTTTT
clone_size: NA; d_call: NA; j_call: TRBJ1-2; v_call: TRBV7-3; cdr3_aa: CASSLTGMVGYGYTF; cdr3_nt: TGTGCCAGCAGCTTAACAGGGATGGTAGGCTATGGCTACACCTTC
clone_size: once; d_call: TRBD1; j_call: TRBJ1-5; v_call: TRBV5-4; cdr3_aa: CASSEGGQVDQPQHF; cdr3_nt: TGTGCCAGCAGCGAAGGCGGACAGGTAGATCAGCCCCAGCATTTT
clone_size: NA; d_call: TRBD1; j_call: TRBJ1-5; v_call: TRBV27; cdr3_aa: CASSSGQGSNQPQHF; cdr3_nt: TGTGCCAGCAGTTCAGGACAGGGGAGCAATCAGCCCCAGCATTTT
clone_size: NA; d_call: NA; j_call: TRBJ2-3; v_call: TRBV5-1; cdr3_aa: CASSFTDGTDTQYF; cdr3_nt: TGCGCCAGCAGCTTCACCGACGGCACAGATACGCAGTATTTT
clone_size: NA; d_call: NA; j_call: TRBJ1-2; v_call: TRBV9; cdr3_aa: CASSVGWEDGYTF; cdr3_nt: TGTGCCAGCAGCGTAGGATGGGAGGATGGCTACACCTTC
clone_size: NA; d_call: TRBD1; j_call: TRBJ2-7; v_call: TRBV19; cdr3_aa: CASSIVTGAYEQYF; cdr3_nt: TGTGCCAGTAGTATTGTGACAGGGGCCTACGAGCAGTACTTC
clone_size: NA; d_call: NA; j_call: TRBJ2-1; v_call: TRBV7-6; cdr3_aa: CASTKDPGSYNEQFF; cdr3_nt: TGTGCCAGCACCAAGGACCCCGGCTCCTACAATGAGCAGTTCTTC
clone_size: NA; d_call: NA; j_call: TRBJ1-2; v_call: TRBV4-1; cdr3_aa: CASSQESGRNHYGYTF; cdr3_nt: TGCGCCAGCAGCCAAGAATCTGGCAGAAACCACTATGGCTACACCTTC
clone_size: NA; d_call: NA; j_call: TRBJ1-1; v_call: TRBV6-1; cdr3_aa: CASSEAQGLNTEAFF; cdr3_nt: TGTGCCAGCAGTGAGGCCCAGGGCCTGAACACTGAAGCTTTCTTT